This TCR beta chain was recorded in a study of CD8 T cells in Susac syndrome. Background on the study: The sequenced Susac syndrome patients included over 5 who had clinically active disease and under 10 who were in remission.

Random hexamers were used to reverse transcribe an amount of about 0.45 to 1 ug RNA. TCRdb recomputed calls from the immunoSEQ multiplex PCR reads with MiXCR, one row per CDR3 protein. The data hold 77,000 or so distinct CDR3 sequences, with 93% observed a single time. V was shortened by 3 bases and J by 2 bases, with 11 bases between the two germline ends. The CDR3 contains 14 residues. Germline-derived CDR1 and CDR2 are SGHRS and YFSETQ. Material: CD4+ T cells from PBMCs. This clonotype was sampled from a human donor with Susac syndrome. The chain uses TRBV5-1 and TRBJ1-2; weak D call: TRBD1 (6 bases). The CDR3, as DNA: TGCGCCAGCAGCTCGACAGGCGGAAACTATGGCTACACCTTC. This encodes CASSSTGGNYGYTF.